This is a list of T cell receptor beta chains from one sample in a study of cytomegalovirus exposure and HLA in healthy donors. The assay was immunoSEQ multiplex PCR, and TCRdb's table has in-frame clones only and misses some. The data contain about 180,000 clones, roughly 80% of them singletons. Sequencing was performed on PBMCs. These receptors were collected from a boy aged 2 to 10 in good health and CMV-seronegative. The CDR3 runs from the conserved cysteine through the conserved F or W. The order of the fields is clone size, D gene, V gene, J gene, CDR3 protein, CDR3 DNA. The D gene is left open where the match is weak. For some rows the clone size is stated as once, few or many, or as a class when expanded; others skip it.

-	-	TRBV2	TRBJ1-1	CASYMNTEAFF	TGTGCCAGTTATATGAACACTGAAGCTTTCTTT
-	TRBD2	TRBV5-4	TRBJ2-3	CASSSGTSGTDTQYF	TGTGCCAGCAGCTCCGGGACTAGCGGGACAGATACGCAGTATTTT
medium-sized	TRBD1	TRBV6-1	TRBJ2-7	CASSGRDRGRTYEQYF	TGTGCCAGCAGTGGCCGTGACAGGGGGCGAACCTACGAGCAGTACTTC
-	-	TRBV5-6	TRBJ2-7	CASSSTSSGEQYF	TGTGCCAGCAGCTCGACTAGTTCTGGCGAGCAGTACTTC
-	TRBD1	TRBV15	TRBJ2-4	CATSRDHRGTIF	TGTGCCACCAGCAGAGATCACAGGGGGACCATCTTC
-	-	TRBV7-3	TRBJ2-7	CASSPFQGSEQYF	TGTGCCAGCAGCCCCTTTCAGGGTTCCGAGCAGTACTTC
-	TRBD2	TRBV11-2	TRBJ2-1	CASSFGRDNEQFF	TGTGCCAGCAGCTTCGGGAGGGACAATGAGCAGTTCTTC
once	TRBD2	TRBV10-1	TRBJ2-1	CASSENLAGARFF	TGCGCCAGCAGTGAGAATTTAGCGGGGGCGAGGTTCTTC
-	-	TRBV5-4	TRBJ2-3	CASSFGEGTDTQYF	TGTGCCAGCAGCTTCGGCGAGGGCACAGATACGCAGTATTTT
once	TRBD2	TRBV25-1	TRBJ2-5	CASSVGLAGSKQQTQYF	TGTGCCAGCAGTGTGGGACTAGCGGGATCGAAACAGCAGACCCAGTACTTC
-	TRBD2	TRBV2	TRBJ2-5	CASSRVAGGRGTQYF	TGTGCCAGCAGTAGAGTAGCGGGAGGGCGAGGGACCCAGTACTTC
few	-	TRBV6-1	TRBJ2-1	CAIDTLGHRNEQFF	TGTGCCATCGACACATTGGGACACCGCAATGAGCAGTTCTTC
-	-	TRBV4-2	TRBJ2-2	CASSQYREGNAGELFF	TGTGCCAGCAGCCAATACAGGGAAGGGAACGCCGGGGAGCTGTTTTTT
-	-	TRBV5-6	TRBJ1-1	CASSLSPHTEAFF	TGTGCCAGCAGCTTGTCTCCCCACACTGAAGCTTTCTTT
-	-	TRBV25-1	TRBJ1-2	CASSEYSGYTF	TGTGCCAGCAGTGAATATTCGGGCTACACCTTC
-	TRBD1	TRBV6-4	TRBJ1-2	CASSDNRGLGYTF	TGTGCCAGCAGTGACAACAGGGGGCTTGGCTACACCTTC
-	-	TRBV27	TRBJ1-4	CASKRRVFEKLFF	TGTGCCAGCAAGCGCAGGGTGTTTGAAAAACTGTTTTTT
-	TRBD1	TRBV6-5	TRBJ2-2	CASSYERGLTGELFF	TGTGCCAGCAGTTACGAAAGGGGGCTAACCGGGGAGCTGTTTTTT
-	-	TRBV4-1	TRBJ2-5	CASSQDSGEGETQYF	TGCGCCAGCAGCCAAGATTCAGGGGAGGGAGAGACCCAGTACTTC
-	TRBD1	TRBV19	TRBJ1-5	CASSIGQGQPQHF	TGTGCCAGTAGTATAGGACAGGGTCAGCCCCAGCATTTT
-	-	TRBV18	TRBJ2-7	CASSPVNGNTYEQYF	TGTGCCAGCTCACCTGTTAATGGTAACACCTACGAGCAGTACTTC
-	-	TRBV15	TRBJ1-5	CATSTKGGQPQHF	TGTGCCACCAGCACAAAGGGGGGGCAGCCCCAGCATTTT
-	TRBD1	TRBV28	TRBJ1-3	CASRGQGLSSGNTIYF	TGTGCCAGCAGAGGACAGGGGCTCAGCTCTGGAAACACCATATATTTT
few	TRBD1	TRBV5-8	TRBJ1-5	CASSWTGGNSNQPQHF	TGTGCCAGCAGCTGGACAGGGGGAAATAGCAATCAGCCCCAGCATTTT
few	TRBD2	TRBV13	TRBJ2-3	CASSSTSGTNNPTDTQYF	TGTGCCAGCAGCTCCACTAGCGGGACTAATAACCCCACAGATACGCAGTATTTT
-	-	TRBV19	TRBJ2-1	CASSIVGLANNEQFF	TGTGCCAGTAGTATAGTAGGGCTAGCAAACAATGAGCAGTTCTTC
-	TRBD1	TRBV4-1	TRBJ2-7	CASSQDGSGTGTYEQYF	TGCGCCAGCAGCCAAGATGGGTCGGGGACAGGCACCTACGAGCAGTACTTC
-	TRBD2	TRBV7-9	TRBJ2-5	CASSLAVGLGETQYF	TGTGCCAGCAGCTTAGCGGTGGGACTAGGAGAGACCCAGTACTTC
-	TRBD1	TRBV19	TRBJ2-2	CASTNGDRGTGELFF	TGTGCCAGTACCAATGGGGACAGGGGAACCGGGGAGCTGTTTTTT
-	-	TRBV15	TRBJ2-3	CATSRDRTDTQYF	TGTGCCACCAGCAGAGATCGGACAGATACGCAGTATTTT
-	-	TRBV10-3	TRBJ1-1	CAISERRTMNTEAFF	TGTGCCATCAGTGAGAGGAGGACGATGAACACTGAAGCTTTCTTT
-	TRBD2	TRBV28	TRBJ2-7	CASSSRYRGLAGYEQYF	TGTGCCAGCAGTTCCCGGTACCGCGGACTAGCGGGGTACGAGCAGTACTTC
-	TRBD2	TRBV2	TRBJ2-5	CASSETSGRRKTQYF	TGTGCCAGCAGTGAGACTAGCGGGAGAAGGAAGACCCAGTACTTC
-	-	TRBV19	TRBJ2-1	CASSIRGRGREQFF	TGTGCCAGTAGTATAAGGGGCAGGGGACGGGAGCAGTTCTTC
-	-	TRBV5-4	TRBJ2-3	CASSLRVGRFTDTQYF	TGTGCCAGCAGCTTGCGAGTGGGCAGGTTCACAGATACGCAGTATTTT
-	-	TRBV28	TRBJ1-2	CATTDFYGYTF	TGTGCAACGACAGACTTCTATGGCTACACCTTC
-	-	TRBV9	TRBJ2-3	CASSPGWANSGDTQYF	TGTGCCAGCAGCCCCGGTTGGGCTAACTCGGGGGATACGCAGTATTTT
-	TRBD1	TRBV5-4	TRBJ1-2	CASSLATGAYYGYTF	TGTGCCAGCAGCTTGGCGACAGGGGCATACTATGGCTACACCTTC
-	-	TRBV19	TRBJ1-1	CASMSRGAARVNTEAFF	TGTGCCAGTATGAGCCGGGGGGCCGCTCGGGTGAACACTGAAGCTTTCTTT
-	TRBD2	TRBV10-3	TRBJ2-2	CAITGSGSGTGELFF	TGTGCCATCACCGGAAGCGGGAGTGGCACCGGGGAGCTGTTTTTT
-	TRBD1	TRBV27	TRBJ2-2	CASSYSGGRELFF	TGTGCCAGCAGTTACTCAGGGGGAAGGGAGCTGTTTTTT
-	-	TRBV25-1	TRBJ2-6	CASSEAGQGANVLTF	TGTGCCAGCAGTGAGGCGGGGCAGGGAGCCAACGTCCTGACTTTC
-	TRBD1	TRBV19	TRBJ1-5	CASSNDRGWQPQHF	TGTGCCAGTAGCAATGACAGGGGCTGGCAGCCCCAGCATTTT
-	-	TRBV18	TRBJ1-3	CASSLSGQSLSGNTIYF	TGTGCCAGCTCACTATCTGGACAGTCCCTCTCTGGAAACACCATATATTTT
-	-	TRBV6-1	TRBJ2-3	CASSVLSGTDTQYF	TGTGCCAGCAGTGTCTTATCCGGCACAGATACGCAGTATTTT
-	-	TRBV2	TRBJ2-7	CASSWDMTYEQYF	TGTGCCAGCAGCTGGGACATGACCTACGAGCAGTACTTC